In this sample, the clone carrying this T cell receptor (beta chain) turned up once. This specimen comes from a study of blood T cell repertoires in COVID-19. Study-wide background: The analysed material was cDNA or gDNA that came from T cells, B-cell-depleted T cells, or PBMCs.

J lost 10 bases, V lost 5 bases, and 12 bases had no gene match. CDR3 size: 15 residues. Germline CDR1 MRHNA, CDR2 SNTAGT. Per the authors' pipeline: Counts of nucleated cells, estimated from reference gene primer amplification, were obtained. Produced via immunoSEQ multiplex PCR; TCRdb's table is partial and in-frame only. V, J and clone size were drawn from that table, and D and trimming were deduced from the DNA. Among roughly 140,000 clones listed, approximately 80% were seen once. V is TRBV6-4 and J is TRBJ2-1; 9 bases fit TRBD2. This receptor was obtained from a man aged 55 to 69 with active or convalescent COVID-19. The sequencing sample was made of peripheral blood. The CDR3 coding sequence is TGTGCCAGCAGTATAATAGCGGGAGAGGGCAGCGAGCAGTTCTTC. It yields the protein CASSIIAGEGSEQFF.